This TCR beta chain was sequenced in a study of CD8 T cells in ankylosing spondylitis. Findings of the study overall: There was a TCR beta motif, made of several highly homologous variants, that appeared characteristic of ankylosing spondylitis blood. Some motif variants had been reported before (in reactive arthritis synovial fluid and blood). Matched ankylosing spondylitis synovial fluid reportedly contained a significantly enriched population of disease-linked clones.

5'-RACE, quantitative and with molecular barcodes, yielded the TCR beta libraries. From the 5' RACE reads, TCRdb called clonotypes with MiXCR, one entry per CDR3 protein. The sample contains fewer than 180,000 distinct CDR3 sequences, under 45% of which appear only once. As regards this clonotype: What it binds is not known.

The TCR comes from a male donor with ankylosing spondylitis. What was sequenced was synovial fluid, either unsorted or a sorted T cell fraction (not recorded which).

Here the CDR3 DNA reads TGTGCCAGCAGTTTAGGAAGCGGGAGGGCCTCCTACAATGAGCAGTTCTTC. Encoded protein: CASSLGSGRASYNEQFF. This chain joins TRBV27 and TRBJ2-1; 10 positions agree with TRBD2. V was pared by 2 bases and J by 0 bases, with 4 bases of the junction left unmatched. The CDR3 has 17 residues. The germline gives CDR1 MNHEY, CDR2 SMNVEV (reference sequence).